This TCR beta chain was identified during a study of blood T cells in healthy people across ages. General study findings and limits: It was the long-lived donors that had more naive CD4+ cells and higher diversity than aged donors.

The V and J ends lost 6 bases and 8 bases respectively, with 19 bases between them. The CDR3 runs 14 residues. This clonotype was counted only a few times. As yet, its antigen is unknown. Then a second PCR, running about 7 to 11 cycles, was carried out with a sample-barcoded 5' primer and a J-beta primer mix. TCRdb called the 5' RACE reads again in MiXCR, with one record for every CDR3 protein. The sample records fewer than 600,000 distinct CDR3 sequences, roughly a quarter being singletons. The same sample was also used in a study of T cells of mothers and their children.

This chain links TRBV12-3 or TRBV12-4 with TRBJ1-2, with D unclear. The sequenced sample consisted of blood. This TCR was sampled from a boy younger than 10 in good health. DNA of the CDR3: TGTGCCAGCAGCCCCTCTCTGGGCGGGGAGGGCTACACCTTC. It yields the protein CASSPSLGGEGYTF.